This T cell receptor beta chain was documented in a study of blood T cells in healthy people across ages (dated by TCRdb to between 2015 and 2016). For the wider study: Template switching captured roughly one uniquely barcoded TCR beta cDNA molecule per two T cells in model experiments. Two additional independent replicas of 1 million unique cDNA reads from the same blood draw were analyzed for two donors (one aged 18 to 29 and one aged 80 or older). Donors of different ages were randomly distributed across sequencing lanes to avoid experimental bias. The donors were split into four age groups: young (average about 16 years), middle-aged (about 40), aged (approximately 59) and long-lived (about 82). Age-related changes in TCR beta repertoire diversity were measured in the study by deep sequencing normalized with unique cDNA molecular identifiers.

Points on this clonotype: Which antigen it targets is not known. It has no much larger one-base neighbor in the sample; base qualities were not kept.

The donors were 40 or so Caucasian individuals from Russia, aged roughly 6 to 95 years, who were systemically healthy. Each donor gave about 10 milliliters of peripheral blood, drawn into EDTA-treated Vacutainer tubes. Ficoll-Paque density-gradient centrifugation was used to isolate PBMCs, with at least 6.5 million obtained per sample. Total RNA was extracted from PBMCs with Trizol reagent, with at least 6 micrograms obtained per sample. For every donor, flow cytometry on a PBMC aliquot measured the percentage of naive CD45RAhigh/CD27high T cells. Preparation of the library involved 5' RACE. Instrument used: Illumina HiSeq 2500. A second 7 to 11 cycle PCR used a sample-barcoded 5' primer and a J-beta primer mix. A unique molecular identifier was introduced onto each TCR beta cDNA molecule by a template-switch 5' adaptor carrying 12 random nucleotides. Each sample yielded at least 2.5 million CDR3-containing paired-end reads. First-strand cDNA was synthesized from all RNA with the Mint cDNA synthesis kit, primed by a TRBC-specific oligonucleotide. All cDNA was treated with uracil-DNA glycosylase and then went through a first 18-cycle PCR with the universal primers M1SS and BC2_uni_R. As for how the authors treated the data: For normalization, 1 million high-quality reads were randomly selected from each sample, with every read carrying a distinct molecular identifier. Reads sharing molecular identifiers were discarded rather than binned into consensus sequences. MiTCR, with a Q25 quality threshold and the strictest error-elimination algorithm, was used for CDR3 identification, clonotype clustering and error correction. A nonparametric unseen species model with Euler transformation was used to estimate lower-bound total TCR beta diversity. TCRdb trimmed the raw reads at Q25, called clones with MiXCR and kept productive beta chains. Merged by CDR3 protein, the rows form single entries marked with the most common genes and DNA. The V and J calls were determined by TCRdb, not by the authors. Counted in this sample were about 1 million distinct CDR3 sequences; more than 40% of them appeared once. Approximately 17% of the sample comes from the top ten.

Overall study results and their limits: The percentage of naive T cells measured by flow cytometry correlated strongly with observed TCR beta diversity. Observed TCR beta diversity per million T cells fell roughly linearly with age, and a significant reduction was already apparent by age around 36. Because profiling used bulk unsorted PBMCs, naive and antigen-experienced compartments could not be compared conclusively. Compared with the aged group, the long-lived group had more naive CD4+ T cells, fewer expanded clones and increased TCR diversity, suggesting age selection. Estimates of total diversity based on one million sequenced T cells were considered lower bounds and underestimates. Because donor CMV infection status was unknown, age-related changes in expanded clonotypes were potentially confounded.

Sequenced material: blood. The receptor comes from a woman aged 60-75 years in good health.

Here is the DNA: TGCAGTTATAGATCGGGGTATCGGGGCAATGAGCAGTTCTTC. The encoded protein is CSYRSGYRGNEQFF. The chain employs TRBV29-1 and TRBJ2-1; tentative D gene TRBD2, with 5 bases matching. Taken from the germline V gene, the CDR1 and CDR2 loops are SQVTM and ANQGSEA. The CDR3, cysteine through phenylalanine, is 14 amino acids long. The CDR3 DNA has 42 bases and is translated from base 1.